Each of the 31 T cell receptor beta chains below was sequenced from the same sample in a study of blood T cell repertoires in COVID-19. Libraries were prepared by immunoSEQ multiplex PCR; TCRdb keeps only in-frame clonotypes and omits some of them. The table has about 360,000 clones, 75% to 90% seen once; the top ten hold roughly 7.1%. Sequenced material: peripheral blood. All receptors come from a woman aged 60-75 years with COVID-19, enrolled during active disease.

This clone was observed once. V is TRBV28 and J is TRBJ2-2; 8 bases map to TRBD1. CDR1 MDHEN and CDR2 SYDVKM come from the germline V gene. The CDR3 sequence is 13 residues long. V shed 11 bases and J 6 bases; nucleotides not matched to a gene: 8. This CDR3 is CALGQGAPGELFF. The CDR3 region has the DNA TGTGCCCTAGGCCAGGGGGCCCCCGGGGAGCTGTTTTTT.

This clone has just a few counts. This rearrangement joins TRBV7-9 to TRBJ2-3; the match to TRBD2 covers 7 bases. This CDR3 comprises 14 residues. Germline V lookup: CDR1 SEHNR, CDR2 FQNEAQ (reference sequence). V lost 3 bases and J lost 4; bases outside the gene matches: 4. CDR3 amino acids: CASSFGLGPDTQYF. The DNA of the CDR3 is TGTGCCAGCAGCTTTGGACTAGGGCCAGATACGCAGTATTTT.

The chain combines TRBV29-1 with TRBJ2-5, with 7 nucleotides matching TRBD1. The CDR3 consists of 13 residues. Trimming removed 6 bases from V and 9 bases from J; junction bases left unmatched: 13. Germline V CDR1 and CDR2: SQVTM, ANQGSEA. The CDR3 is CSVQTGRYQAQYF. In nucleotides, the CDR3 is TGCAGCGTACAGACAGGGCGTTATCAGGCCCAGTACTTC.

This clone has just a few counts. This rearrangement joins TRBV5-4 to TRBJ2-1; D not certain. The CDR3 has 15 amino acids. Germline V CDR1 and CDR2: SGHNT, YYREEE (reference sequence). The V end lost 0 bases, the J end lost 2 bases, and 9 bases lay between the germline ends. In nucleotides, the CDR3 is TGTGCCAGCAGCTTGGGGCACAGCACCTACAATGAGCAGTTCTTC. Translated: CASSLGHSTYNEQFF.

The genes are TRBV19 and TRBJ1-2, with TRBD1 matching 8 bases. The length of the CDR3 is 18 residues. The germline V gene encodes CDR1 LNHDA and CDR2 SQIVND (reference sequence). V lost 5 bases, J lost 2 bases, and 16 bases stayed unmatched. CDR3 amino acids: CASSSNPGQARYNYGYTF. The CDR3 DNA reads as TGTGCCAGTAGTTCTAATCCGGGACAGGCTCGATACAACTATGGCTACACCTTC.

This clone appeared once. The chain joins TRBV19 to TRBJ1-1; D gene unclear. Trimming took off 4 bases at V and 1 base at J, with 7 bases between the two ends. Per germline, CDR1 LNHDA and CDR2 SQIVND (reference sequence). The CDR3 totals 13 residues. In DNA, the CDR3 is TGTGCCAGTAGTACAACACGGAACACTGAAGCTTTCTTT. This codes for CASSTTRNTEAFF.

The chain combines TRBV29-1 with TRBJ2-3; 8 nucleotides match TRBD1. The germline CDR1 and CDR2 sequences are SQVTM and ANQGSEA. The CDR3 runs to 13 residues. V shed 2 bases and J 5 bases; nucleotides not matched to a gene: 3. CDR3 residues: CSVEQGAEDTQYF. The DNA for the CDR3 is TGCAGCGTTGAACAGGGGGCAGAAGATACGCAGTATTTT.

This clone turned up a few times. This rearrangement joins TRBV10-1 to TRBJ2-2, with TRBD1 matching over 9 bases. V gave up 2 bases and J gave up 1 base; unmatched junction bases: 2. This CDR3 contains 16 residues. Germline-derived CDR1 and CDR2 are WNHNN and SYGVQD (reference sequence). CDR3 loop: CASSEPGQGNTGELFF. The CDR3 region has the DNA TGCGCCAGCAGTGAGCCGGGACAGGGGAACACCGGGGAGCTGTTTTTT.

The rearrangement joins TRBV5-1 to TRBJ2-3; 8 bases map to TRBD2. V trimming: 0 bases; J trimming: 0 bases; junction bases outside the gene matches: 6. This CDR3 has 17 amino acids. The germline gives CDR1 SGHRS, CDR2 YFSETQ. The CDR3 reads CASSLDPAGASTDTQYF. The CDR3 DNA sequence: TGCGCCAGCAGCTTGGATCCAGCGGGGGCCAGCACAGATACGCAGTATTTT.

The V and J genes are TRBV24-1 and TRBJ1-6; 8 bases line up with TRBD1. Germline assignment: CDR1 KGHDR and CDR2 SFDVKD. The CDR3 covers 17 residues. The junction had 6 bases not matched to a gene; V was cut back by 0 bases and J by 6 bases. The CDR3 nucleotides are TGTGCCACCAGTGATTTGCAGGGGGCCGGGAGTAATTCACCCCTCCACTTT. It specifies CATSDLQGAGSNSPLHF.

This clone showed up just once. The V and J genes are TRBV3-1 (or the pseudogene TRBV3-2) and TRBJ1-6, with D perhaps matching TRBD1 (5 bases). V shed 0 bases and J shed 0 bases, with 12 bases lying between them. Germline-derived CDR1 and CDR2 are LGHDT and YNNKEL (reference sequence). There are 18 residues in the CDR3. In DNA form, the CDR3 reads TGTGCCAGCAGCCAAGATCAAGGACAAGGCTCCTATAATTCACCCCTCCACTTT. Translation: CASSQDQGQGSYNSPLHF.

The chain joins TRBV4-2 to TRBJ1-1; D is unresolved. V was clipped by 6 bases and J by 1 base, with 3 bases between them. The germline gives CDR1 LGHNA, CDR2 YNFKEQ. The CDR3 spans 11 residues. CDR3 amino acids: CASRENTEAFF. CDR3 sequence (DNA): TGTGCCAGCAGAGAGAACACTGAAGCTTTCTTT.

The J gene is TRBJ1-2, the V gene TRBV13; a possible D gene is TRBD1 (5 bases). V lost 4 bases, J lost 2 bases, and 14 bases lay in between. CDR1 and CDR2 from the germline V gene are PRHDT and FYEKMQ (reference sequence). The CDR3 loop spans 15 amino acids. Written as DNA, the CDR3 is TGTGCCAGCAGCTCCACCTCTGGGGGGAACTATGGCTACACCTTC. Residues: CASSSTSGGNYGYTF.

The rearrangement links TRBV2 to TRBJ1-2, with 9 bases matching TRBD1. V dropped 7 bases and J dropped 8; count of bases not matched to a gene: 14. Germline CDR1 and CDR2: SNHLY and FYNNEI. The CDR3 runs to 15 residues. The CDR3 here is CASNQLGTGLSGYTF. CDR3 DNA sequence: TGTGCCAGCAACCAACTTGGGACAGGGCTTTCGGGCTACACCTTC. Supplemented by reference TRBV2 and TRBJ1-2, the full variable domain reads EPEVTQTPSHQVTQMGQEVILRCVPISNHLYFYWYRQILGQKVEFLVSFYNNEISEKSEIFDDQFSVERPDGSNFTLKIRSTKLEDSAMYFCASNQLGTGLSGYTFGSGTRLTVV.

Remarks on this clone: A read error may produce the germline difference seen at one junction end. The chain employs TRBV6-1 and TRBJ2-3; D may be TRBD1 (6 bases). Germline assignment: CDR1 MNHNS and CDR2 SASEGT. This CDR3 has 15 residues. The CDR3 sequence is CASNEGGSGTDTQYF. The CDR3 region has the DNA TGTGCCAGCAATGAAGGGGGTAGCGGCACAGATACGCAGTATTTT.

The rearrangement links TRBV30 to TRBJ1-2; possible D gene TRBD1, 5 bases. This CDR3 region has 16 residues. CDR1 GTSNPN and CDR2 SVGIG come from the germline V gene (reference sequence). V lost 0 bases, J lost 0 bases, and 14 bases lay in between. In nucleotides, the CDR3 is TGTGCCTGGAGTGTTAGGGGATGGAATCCTAACTATGGCTACACCTTC. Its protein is CAWSVRGWNPNYGYTF.

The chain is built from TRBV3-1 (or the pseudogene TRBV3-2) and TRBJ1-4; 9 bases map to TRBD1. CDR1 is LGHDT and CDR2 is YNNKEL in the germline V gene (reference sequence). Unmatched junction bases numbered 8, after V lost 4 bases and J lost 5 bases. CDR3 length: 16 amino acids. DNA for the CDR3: TGTGCCAGCAGCCTACTTACAGGGGGCGCGAATGAAAAACTGTTTTTT. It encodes CASSLLTGGANEKLFF.

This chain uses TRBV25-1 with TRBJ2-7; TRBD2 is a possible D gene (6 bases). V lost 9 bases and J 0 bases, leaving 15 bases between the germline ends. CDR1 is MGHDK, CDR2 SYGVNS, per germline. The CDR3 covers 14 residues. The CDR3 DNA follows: TGTGCCAGTTCTTCCCCGGGAGCCTCCTACGAGCAGTACTTC. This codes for CASSSPGASYEQYF.

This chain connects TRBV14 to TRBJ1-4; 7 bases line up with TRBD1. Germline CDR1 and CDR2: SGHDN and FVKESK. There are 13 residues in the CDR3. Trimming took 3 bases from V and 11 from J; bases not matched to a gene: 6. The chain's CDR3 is CASSQTQGEKLFF. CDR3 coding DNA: TGTGCCAGCAGCCAGACCCAGGGGGAGAAACTGTTTTTT. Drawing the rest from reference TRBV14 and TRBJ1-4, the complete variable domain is EAGVTQFPSHSVIEKGQTVTLRCDPISGHDNLYWYRRVMGKEIKFLLHFVKESKQDESGMPNNRFLAERTGGTYSTLKVQPAELEDSGVYFCASSQTQGEKLFFGSGTQLSVL.

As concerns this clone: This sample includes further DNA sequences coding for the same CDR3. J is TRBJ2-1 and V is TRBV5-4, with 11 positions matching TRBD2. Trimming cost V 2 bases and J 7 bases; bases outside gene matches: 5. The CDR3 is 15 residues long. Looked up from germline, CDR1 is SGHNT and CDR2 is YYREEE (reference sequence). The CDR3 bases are TGTGCCAGCAGCTTAGTAGGACTAGCGGGTAATGAGCAGTTCTTC. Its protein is CASSLVGLAGNEQFF. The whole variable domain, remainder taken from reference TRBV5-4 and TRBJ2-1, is ETGVTQSPTHLIKTRGQQVTLRCSSQSGHNTVSWYQQALGQGPQFIFQYYREEENGRGNFPPRFSGLQFPNYSSELNVNALELDDSALYLCASSLVGLAGNEQFFGPGTRLTVL.

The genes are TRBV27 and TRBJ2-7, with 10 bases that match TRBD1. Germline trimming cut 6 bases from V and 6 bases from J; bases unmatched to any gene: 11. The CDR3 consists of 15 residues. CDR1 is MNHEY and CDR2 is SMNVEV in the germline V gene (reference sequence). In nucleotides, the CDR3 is TGTGCCAGCAGGAGATCGGGACAGGGGAGGCGCGAGCAGTACTTC. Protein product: CASRRSGQGRREQYF.

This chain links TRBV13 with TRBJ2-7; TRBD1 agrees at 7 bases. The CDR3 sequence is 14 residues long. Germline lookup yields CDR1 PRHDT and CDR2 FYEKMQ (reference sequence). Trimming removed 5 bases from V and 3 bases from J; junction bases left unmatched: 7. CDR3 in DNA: TGTGCCAGCAGCATGGGAGACAGGGTCTACGAGCAGTACTTC. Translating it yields CASSMGDRVYEQYF.

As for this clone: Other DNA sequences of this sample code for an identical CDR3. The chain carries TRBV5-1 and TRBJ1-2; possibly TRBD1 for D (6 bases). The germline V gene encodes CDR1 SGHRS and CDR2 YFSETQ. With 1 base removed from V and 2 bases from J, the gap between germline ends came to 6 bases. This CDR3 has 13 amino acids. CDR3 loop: CASSLQGNYGYTF. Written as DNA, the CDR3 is TGCGCCAGCAGCTTGCAGGGGAACTATGGCTACACCTTC.

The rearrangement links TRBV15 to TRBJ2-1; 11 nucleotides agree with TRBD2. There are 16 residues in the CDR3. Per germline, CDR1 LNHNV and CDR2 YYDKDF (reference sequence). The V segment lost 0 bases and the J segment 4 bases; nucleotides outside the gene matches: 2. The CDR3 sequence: CATSRDPSGGYNEQFF. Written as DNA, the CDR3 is TGTGCCACCAGCAGAGATCCTAGCGGGGGGTACAATGAGCAGTTCTTC.

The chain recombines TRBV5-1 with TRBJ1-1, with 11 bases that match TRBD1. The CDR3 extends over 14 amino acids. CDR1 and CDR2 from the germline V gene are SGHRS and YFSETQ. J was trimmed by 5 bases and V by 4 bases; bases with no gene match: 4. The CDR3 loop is CASSPGTGGTEAFF. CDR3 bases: TGCGCCAGCAGCCCGGGGACAGGGGGTACTGAAGCTTTCTTT.

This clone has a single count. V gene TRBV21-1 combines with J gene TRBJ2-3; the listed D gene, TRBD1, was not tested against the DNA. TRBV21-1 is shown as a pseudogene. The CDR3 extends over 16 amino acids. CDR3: CASIPDSPVRTDTQYF. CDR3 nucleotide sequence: TGTGCCAGCATCCCAGACAGCCCCGTACGCACAGATACGCAGTATTTT.

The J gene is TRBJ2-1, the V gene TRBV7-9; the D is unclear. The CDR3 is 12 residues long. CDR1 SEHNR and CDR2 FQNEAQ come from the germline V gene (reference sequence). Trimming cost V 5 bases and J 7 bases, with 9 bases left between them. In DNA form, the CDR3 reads TGTGCCAGCAGCACGTCCAGGAATGAGCAGTTCTTC. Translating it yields CASSTSRNEQFF.

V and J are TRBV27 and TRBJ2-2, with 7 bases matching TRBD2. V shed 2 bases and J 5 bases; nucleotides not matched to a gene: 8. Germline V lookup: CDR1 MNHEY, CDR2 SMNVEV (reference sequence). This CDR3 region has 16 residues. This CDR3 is CASSLRTSAETGELFF. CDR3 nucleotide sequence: TGTGCCAGCAGTTTAAGAACTAGCGCGGAGACCGGGGAGCTGTTTTTT.

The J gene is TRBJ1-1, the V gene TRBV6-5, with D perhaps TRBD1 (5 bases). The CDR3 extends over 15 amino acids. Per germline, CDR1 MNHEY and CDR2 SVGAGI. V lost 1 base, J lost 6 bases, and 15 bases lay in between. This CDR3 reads CASSYLGGEYAEAFF. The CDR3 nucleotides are TGTGCCAGCAGTTACTTGGGAGGGGAGTACGCTGAAGCTTTCTTT.

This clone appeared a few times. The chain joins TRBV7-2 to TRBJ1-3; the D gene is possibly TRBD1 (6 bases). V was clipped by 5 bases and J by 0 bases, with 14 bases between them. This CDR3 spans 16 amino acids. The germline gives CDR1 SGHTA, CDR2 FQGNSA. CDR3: CASSPQGTNSGNTIYF. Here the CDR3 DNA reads TGTGCCAGCAGCCCCCAAGGGACAAACTCTGGAAACACCATATATTTT.

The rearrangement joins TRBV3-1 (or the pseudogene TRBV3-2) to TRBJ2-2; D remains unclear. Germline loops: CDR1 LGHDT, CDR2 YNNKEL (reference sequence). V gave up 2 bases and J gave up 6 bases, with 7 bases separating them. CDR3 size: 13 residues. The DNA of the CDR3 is TGTGCCAGCAGCCAACTGGGCGCCGGGGAGCTGTTTTTT. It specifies CASSQLGAGELFF.